This T cell receptor (beta chain) comes out of a study of blood T cell repertoires in COVID-19. Looking at the study overall: COVID-19 samples collected from the United States, Italy and Spain covered acute and convalescent phases. T cells, B-cell-depleted T cells, or PBMCs provided the cDNA or gDNA that served as material.

Original processing notes: For nucleated cells, counts were estimated from reference gene primer amplification. Clones were sequenced by immunoSEQ multiplex PCR, and TCRdb holds only the in-frame ones, with some missing. V, J and clone size are those of that table, while D and trimming were read from the DNA. The data hold 60,000 to 75,000 clones, with about nine tenths observed a single time. Germline loops: CDR1 SNHLY, CDR2 FYNNEI. The CDR3 sequence is 15 residues long. V lost 5 bases to trimming and J lost 3 bases; unmatched junction nucleotides: 9. This clone was observed once. This TCR was sampled from a woman aged 55-70 years with acute or convalescent COVID-19. The source material was peripheral blood. This chain uses TRBV2 with TRBJ2-5, with 7 nucleotides matching TRBD1. CDR3 in amino acids: CASSPGTVTKETQYF. The CDR3 DNA follows: TGTGCCAGCAGTCCTGGGACAGTTACTAAAGAGACCCAGTACTTC.